This is a list of T cell receptor beta chains from one sample in a study of read filtering for tumor transcriptome and immune sequencing. TCRdb redid the calling of the reads with MiXCR, one entry per CDR3 protein. This table has tens of thousands of distinct CDR3 sequences, less than 20% appearing once. The sequenced sample was a population of CD138-negative cells sorted from bone marrow. The receptors were gathered from a donor at least 40 years old with multiple myeloma. CDR3s include the opening cysteine and the closing phenylalanine or tryptophan. A D gene is named only where the DNA matches it firmly. Clone sizes are given selectively: once, few, many, or a class where the clone is expanded.

TRBV5-1,NA,TRBJ2-2,many,14,TGCGCCAGCAGCTCTACAGGACCCACCGGGGAGCTGTTTTTT,CASSSTGPTGELFF
TRBV28,TRBD1,TRBJ1-1,many,14,TGTGCCAGCAGGGTGGACAGGGTCTCGTCGGGGGGTTTCTTT,CASRVDRVSSGGFF
TRBV6-1,TRBD1,TRBJ1-1,many,13,TGTGCCAGCAGAAGGACAGGGGTAATTGAAGCTTTCTTT,CASRRTGVIEAFF
TRBV14,TRBD2,TRBJ2-1,many,17,TGTGCCAGCAGCCACAACCCGACTAGCGGGATTTGGAATGAGCAGTTCTTC,CASSHNPTSGIWNEQFF
TRBV29-1,TRBD1,TRBJ2-7,many,13,TGCAGCGTTGTCCCCGGGACAGGCTACGAGCAGTACTTC,CSVVPGTGYEQYF
TRBV28,TRBD2,TRBJ2-7,many,14,TGTGCCAGCAGTACTAGCGGGATGGTTTACGAGCAGTACTTC,CASSTSGMVYEQYF
TRBV27,NA,TRBJ2-5,many,12,TGTGCCAGCAGGGCGTCAGGGGAGACCCAGTACTTC,CASRASGETQYF
TRBV7-9,NA,TRBJ2-7,NA,14,TGTGCCAGTAGCTTAAGCGGTCACTCCTACGAGCAGTACTTC,CASSLSGHSYEQYF
TRBV4-2,NA,TRBJ2-5,NA,14,TGTGCCAGCAGCCAAGATCACAGGGCAGAGGCCCAGTACTTC,CASSQDHRAEAQYF
TRBV12-3/TRBV12-4,NA,TRBJ2-7,many,15,TGTGCCAGCAGTTCGGATGCCGGGACGGTCTACGAGCAGTACTTC,CASSSDAGTVYEQYF
TRBV7-2,TRBD2,TRBJ2-3,many,17,TGTGCCAGCATCCTCCCTAGGTCTAGCGGTAGCACAGATACGCAGTATTTT,CASILPRSSGSTDTQYF
TRBV9,TRBD2,TRBJ2-3,many,15,TGTGCCAGCAGCGCGAGCGGGAGGGCCATCGGTACGCAGTATTTT,CASSASGRAIGTQYF
TRBV28,NA,TRBJ2-4,many,10,TGTGCCACCTTCCAAAACATTCAGTACTTC,CATFQNIQYF
TRBV20-1,NA,TRBJ2-5,few,11,TGCAGTGCTAGGTTTGGGGAGACCCAGTACTTC,CSARFGETQYF
TRBV30,NA,TRBJ2-1,many,14,TGTGCCTGGGACCCGGGACTGTCCTACAATGAGCAGTTCTTC,CAWDPGLSYNEQFF
TRBV7-9,NA,TRBJ2-6,many,15,TGTGCCAGCAGCTTAGGTTTGCCGGGGGCCAACGTCCTGACTTTC,CASSLGLPGANVLTF
TRBV5-4,TRBD2,TRBJ2-1,NA,15,TGTGCCAGCAGCCCGGGACTAGGGTCCTACAATGAGCAGTTCTTC,CASSPGLGSYNEQFF
TRBV11-2,NA,TRBJ2-2,many,16,TGTGCCAGCAGCTTAGCTCCGGACGAAGACACCGGGGAGCTGTTTTTT,CASSLAPDEDTGELFF
TRBV6-2/TRBV6-3,TRBD2,TRBJ2-1,NA,16,TGTGCCAGCAGTAGCCAAGGGACTAGCGGGAGGAGGGTCCGATTCTTC,CASSSQGTSGRRVRFF
TRBV18,TRBD1,TRBJ2-5,many,13,TGTGCCAGCTCTCCCGGGACAGAAGAGACCCAGTACTTC,CASSPGTEETQYF
TRBV28,NA,TRBJ2-7,many,12,TGTGCCAGCACGACCCGAGGTCGAGAGCAGTACTTC,CASTTRGREQYF
TRBV5-4,NA,TRBJ2-5,few,13,TGTGCCAGCAGCCGTACAACGTTGGAGACCCAGTACTTC,CASSRTTLETQYF
TRBV19,NA,TRBJ2-7,many,14,TGTGCCAGTAGTTCTTCTAGGAACTCCTACGAGCAGTACTTC,CASSSSRNSYEQYF
TRBV20-1,NA,TRBJ2-5,many,15,TGCAGTGCTAGAGAGGATTGGACAGAGCAAGAGACCCAGTACTTC,CSAREDWTEQETQYF
TRBV6-5,TRBD2,TRBJ2-3,many,17,TGTGCCAGCAGTTACTCCCCTAGCGGGAGTTACACAGATACGCAGTATTTT,CASSYSPSGSYTDTQYF
TRBV12-3/TRBV12-4,NA,TRBJ2-1,few,11,TGTGCCAGCAGTTTAGAGGCTGAGCAGTTCTTC,CASSLEAEQFF
TRBV29-1,NA,TRBJ2-1,NA,12,TGCAGCGTTCACAGGGGGGGCAATGAGCAGTTCTTC,CSVHRGGNEQFF
TRBV28,TRBD1,TRBJ2-7,few,13,TGTGCCAGCAAGAGGACAGGGGTCGGCGAGCAGTACTTC,CASKRTGVGEQYF
TRBV28,NA,TRBJ2-1,once,12,TGTGCCAGCAGCTACGGATACAATGGGCAGTTCTTC,CASSYGYNGQFF
TRBV25-1,NA,TRBJ1-6,many,14,TGTGCCAGCAGTGATCAAATCTATAATTCACCCCTCCACTTT,CASSDQIYNSPLHF
TRBV5-4,TRBD2,TRBJ2-5,NA,16,TGTGCCGGCAGCTTGGGGCTAGCGGGGGGGCAAGAGACCCAATACTTC,CAGSLGLAGGQETQYF
TRBV29-1,NA,TRBJ2-1,NA,14,TGCAGCGTTGATCCGGAGGCCAACTACAATGAACAGTTCTTC,CSVDPEANYNEQFF
TRBV29-1,NA,TRBJ1-4,many,14,TGCAGCGTTGACTCGGCTGGGACTGGGGAAAAACTGTTTTTT,CSVDSAGTGEKLFF
TRBV7-9,TRBD1,TRBJ1-5,many,13,TGTGCCAGCAGCGGGGGACAGATGGAGCCCCAGCATTTT,CASSGGQMEPQHF
TRBV6-2/TRBV6-3,NA,TRBJ2-6,many,16,TGTGCCAGCAGTTGGGGACCGAACTCTGGGGCCAACGTCCTGACTTTC,CASSWGPNSGANVLTF
TRBV11-2,NA,TRBJ2-2,many,15,TGTGCCAGCAGCTTAGATAACAGGAACACCGGGGAGCTGTTTTTT,CASSLDNRNTGELFF
TRBV7-2,NA,TRBJ2-1,NA,11,TGTGCCAGCAGCTTAAGTACGCAGCAGTTCTTC,CASSLSTQQFF
TRBV11-2,NA,TRBJ2-5,many,14,TGTGCCAGCAGCTCGAAAGGCGGCCAAGAGACCCAGTACTTC,CASSSKGGQETQYF
TRBV19,NA,TRBJ2-2,many,15,TGTGCCAGCACTAAGACAGGCACGAACACCGGGGAGCTGTTTTTT,CASTKTGTNTGELFF
TRBV20-1,TRBD2,TRBJ2-1,many,16,TGCAGTGCTAGTACTAGCGGGAGACGGACCTACAATGAGCAGTTCTTC,CSASTSGRRTYNEQFF
TRBV29-1,NA,TRBJ1-1,many,13,TGCAGCGTTGAAGGCCAGGGCGGCACTGAAGCTTTCTTT,CSVEGQGGTEAFF